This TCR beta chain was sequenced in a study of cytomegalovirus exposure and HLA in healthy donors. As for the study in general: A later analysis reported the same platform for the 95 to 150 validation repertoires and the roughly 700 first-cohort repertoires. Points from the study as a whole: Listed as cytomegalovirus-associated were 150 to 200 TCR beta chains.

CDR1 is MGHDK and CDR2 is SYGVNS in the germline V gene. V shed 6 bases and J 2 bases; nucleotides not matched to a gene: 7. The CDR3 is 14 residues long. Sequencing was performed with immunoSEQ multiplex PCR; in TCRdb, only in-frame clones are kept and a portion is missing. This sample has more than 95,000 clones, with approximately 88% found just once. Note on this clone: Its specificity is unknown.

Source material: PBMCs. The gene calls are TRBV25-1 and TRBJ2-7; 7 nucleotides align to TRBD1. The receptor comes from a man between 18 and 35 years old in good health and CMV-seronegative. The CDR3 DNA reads TGTGCCAGCAGGAAAACAGGGGCGACCTACGAGCAGTACTTC. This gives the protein CASRKTGATYEQYF.